This entry concerns a single T cell receptor (beta chain). Antigen unknown. TCRdb ran MiXCR on the multiplex PCR reads and lists one entry per CDR3 protein. This sample has over 150,000 distinct CDR3 sequences, with roughly a third found just once. This entry belongs to a study of breast tumors, draining lymph nodes, adjacent tissues. Points from the study as a whole: Compared with lymph nodes, tumors were less diverse; compared with nontumor tissue, more.

Breast cancer patients provided tissue from their axillary draining lymph nodes. Trimming removed 1 base at V and 0 bases at J, with 16 bases between. The germline V gene has CDR1 SQVTM and CDR2 ANQGSEA. The CDR3 consists of 17 residues. Specimen: axillary lymph node tissue. The receptor was derived from a female donor with breast cancer. Some clones in this sample may be carry-over from other donors' samples. The gene calls are TRBV29-1 and TRBJ1-3; D may be TRBD1 (6 bases). The CDR3 sequence: CSVEVAGHADSGNTIYF. DNA of the CDR3: TGCAGCGTTGAAGTAGCGGGACACGCCGACTCTGGAAACACCATATATTTT.